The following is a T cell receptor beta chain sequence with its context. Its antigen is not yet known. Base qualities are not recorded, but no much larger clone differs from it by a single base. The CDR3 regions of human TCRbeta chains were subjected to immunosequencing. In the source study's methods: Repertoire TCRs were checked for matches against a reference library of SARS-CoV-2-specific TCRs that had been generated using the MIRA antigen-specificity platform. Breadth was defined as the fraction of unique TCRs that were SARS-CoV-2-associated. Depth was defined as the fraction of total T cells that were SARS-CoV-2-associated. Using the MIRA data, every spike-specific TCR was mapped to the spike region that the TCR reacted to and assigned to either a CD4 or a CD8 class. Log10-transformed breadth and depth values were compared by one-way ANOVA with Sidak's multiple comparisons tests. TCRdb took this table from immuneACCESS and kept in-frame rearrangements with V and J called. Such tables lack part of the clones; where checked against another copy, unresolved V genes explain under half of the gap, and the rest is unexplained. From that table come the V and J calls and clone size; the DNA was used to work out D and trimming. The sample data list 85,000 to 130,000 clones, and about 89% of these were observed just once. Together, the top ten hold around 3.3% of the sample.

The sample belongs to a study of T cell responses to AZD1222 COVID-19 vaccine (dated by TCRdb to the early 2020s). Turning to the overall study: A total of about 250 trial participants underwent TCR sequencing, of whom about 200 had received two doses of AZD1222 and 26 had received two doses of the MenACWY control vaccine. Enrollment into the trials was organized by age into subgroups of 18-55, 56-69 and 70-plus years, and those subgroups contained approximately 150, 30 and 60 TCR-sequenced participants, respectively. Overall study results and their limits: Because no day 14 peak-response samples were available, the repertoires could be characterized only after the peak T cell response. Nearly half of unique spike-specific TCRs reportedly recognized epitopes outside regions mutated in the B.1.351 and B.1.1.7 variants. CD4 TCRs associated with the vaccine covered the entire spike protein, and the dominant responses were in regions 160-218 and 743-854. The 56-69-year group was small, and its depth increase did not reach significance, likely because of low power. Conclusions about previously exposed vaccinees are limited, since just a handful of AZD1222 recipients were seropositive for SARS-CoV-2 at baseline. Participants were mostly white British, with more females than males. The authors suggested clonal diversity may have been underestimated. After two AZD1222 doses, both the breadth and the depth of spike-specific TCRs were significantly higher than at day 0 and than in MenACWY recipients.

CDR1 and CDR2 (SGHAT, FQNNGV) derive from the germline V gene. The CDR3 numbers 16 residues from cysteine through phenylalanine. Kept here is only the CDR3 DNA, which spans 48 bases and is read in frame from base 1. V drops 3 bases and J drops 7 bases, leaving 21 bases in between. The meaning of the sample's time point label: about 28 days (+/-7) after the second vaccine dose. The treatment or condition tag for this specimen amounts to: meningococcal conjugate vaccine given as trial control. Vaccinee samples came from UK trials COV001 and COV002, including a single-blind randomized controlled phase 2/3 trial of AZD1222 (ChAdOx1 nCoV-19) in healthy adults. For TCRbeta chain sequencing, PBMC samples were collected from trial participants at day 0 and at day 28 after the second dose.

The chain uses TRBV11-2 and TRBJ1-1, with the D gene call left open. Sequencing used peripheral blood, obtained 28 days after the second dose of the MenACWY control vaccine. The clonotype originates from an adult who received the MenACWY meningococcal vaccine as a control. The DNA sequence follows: TGTGCCAGCAGCTTGGTAGTTGACGGTTCTCAACTTGAAGCTTTCTTT. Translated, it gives CASSLVVDGSQLEAFF.